Below are 2 T cell receptor beta chains sequenced from a single sample in a study of T cells in Graves' hyperthyroidism and ophthalmopathy. It was RNA transcripts that yielded the amplified TCR beta CDR3 regions. With the HTBI primer set, the TCR CDR3 went through a first round of RT-PCR. TCRdb fed the multiplex PCR reads into MiXCR, producing one record per CDR3 protein. Altogether about 350,000 distinct CDR3 sequences are present, 12% to 15% being singletons, with the ten largest covering under 25%. Sequencing was carried out using blood. These receptors were taken from a woman aged 55-70 years with Graves' ophthalmopathy.

This clonotype was recorded at least ten times. The chain links TRBV29-1 to TRBJ2-1, with TRBD1 identical over 10 bases. Trimming took 6 bases from V and 4 from J; bases not matched to a gene: 6. The CDR3 has 14 amino acids. The V gene's germline CDR1 is SQVTM and CDR2 ANQGSEA. The CDR3 loop reads CSVGDRGSYNEQFF. CDR3 coding DNA: TGCAGCGTGGGGGACAGGGGTAGTTACAATGAGCAGTTCTTC.

This CDR3 reads CASSYLRDRVNTEAFF. Here the CDR3 DNA reads TGTGCCAGCAGTTACTTGCGGGACAGGGTGAACACTGAAGCTTTCTTT. The genes are TRBV12-3 or TRBV12-4 and TRBJ1-1; TRBD1 agrees at 9 bases. The CDR3 extends over 16 amino acids. After removal of 4 bases from V and 0 bases from J, the junction contained 6 bases not matched to a gene.